The sequence of this T cell receptor (beta chain) was determined in a study of blood T cell repertoires in COVID-19. The V and J ends lost 2 bases and 6 bases respectively, with 11 bases between them. The CDR3 sequence is 13 residues long. The V gene's germline CDR1 is SGHRS and CDR2 YFSETQ. Some clones are missing from TCRdb's copy, which holds only in-frame ones; the method was immunoSEQ multiplex PCR. This table has approximately 90,000 clones, nearly 90% appearing once. The chain couples TRBV5-1 to TRBJ1-2; no reliable D call. Sample: peripheral blood. The receptor was isolated from a man aged 50 to 59 with acute or convalescent COVID-19. The CDR3 reads CASSFSGSDGYTF. CDR3 nucleotides: TGCGCCAGCAGCTTTTCAGGATCGGATGGCTACACCTTC.